The 17 T cell receptor beta chains below all came from one sample that was sequenced in a study of beta chain features in type 1 diabetes. The sequenced template was cDNA made from the entire isolated RNA. Measured with immunoSEQ multiplex PCR; TCRdb has only the in-frame clones, and not every one. The profile covers fewer than 550,000 clones, with over 10% appearing a single time and about 0.042% taken by the ten largest. Sequenced material: naive CD4+ T cells from blood. The receptor set was obtained from a woman between 18 and 29 years old in good health.

The chain employs TRBV29-1 and TRBJ2-5, with TRBD2 as a possible D gene (7 bases). Germline V gene sequence: CDR1 SQVTM, CDR2 ANQGSEA. The CDR3 extends over 12 amino acids. Trimming took 7 bases from V and 4 from J, leaving 13 bases between them. CDR3: CSAGAGVETQYF. In DNA form, the CDR3 reads TGCAGCGCGGGGGCGGGAGTAGAGACCCAGTACTTC.

This clone turned up a few times. The chain recombines TRBV30 with TRBJ2-7; D gene ambiguous. The CDR3 loop spans 12 amino acids. In germline, CDR1 is GTSNPN, CDR2 SVGIG (reference sequence). With 3 bases removed from V and 0 bases from J, the gap between germline ends came to 6 bases. Here the CDR3 DNA reads TGTGCCTGGAGCCAGGCCTCCTACGAGCAGTACTTC. It specifies CAWSQASYEQYF.

This rearrangement joins TRBV7-3 to TRBJ2-2, with D possibly TRBD1 on 7 matching bases. The CDR3 spans 15 residues. Germline CDR1 SGHTA, CDR2 FQGTGA. Trimming removed 4 bases from V and 4 bases from J, with 13 bases in between. CDR3 nucleotides: TGTGCCAGCAGCTCGAGACAGGGAGGCACCGGGGAGCTGTTTTTT. Its translation is CASSSRQGGTGELFF.

This clone came up a few times. The identical CDR3 is also encoded by other nucleotide sequences in the sample. The chain recombines TRBV9 with TRBJ2-1; no clear D gene. The CDR3 consists of 17 residues. Trimming took off 0 bases at V and 0 bases at J, with 13 bases between the two ends. CDR1 and CDR2 from the germline V gene are SGDLS and YYNGEE. The CDR3 bases are TGTGCCAGCAGCGTAGCTCCGGGCCGGAGCTCCTACAATGAGCAGTTCTTC. Translated, it gives CASSVAPGRSSYNEQFF.

This clone was found a few times. The V and J genes are TRBV29-1 and TRBJ1-4; the D gene is possibly TRBD1 (6 bases). The CDR3 extends over 14 amino acids. Trimming took 3 bases from V and 8 from J, leaving 16 bases between them. Per the germline V gene, CDR1 is SQVTM and CDR2 is ANQGSEA. The CDR3 nucleotides are TGCAGCGTTGAGGATACCGGGACATACGAAAAACTGTTTTTT. As protein: CSVEDTGTYEKLFF.

This clone was found many times. The V and J genes are TRBV7-2 and TRBJ1-6; D uncertain. Trimming cost V 5 bases and J 10 bases, with 18 bases left between them. This CDR3 is 15 amino acids long. Germline V CDR1 and CDR2: SGHTA, FQGNSA. CDR3 sequence: CASSTRASAGSPLHF. CDR3 nucleotides: TGTGCCAGCAGCACTCGCGCGTCCGCGGGATCACCCCTCCACTTT.

In this sample, this clone turned up a few times. The CDR3 spells CSGGRGVLQYF. The CDR3 nucleotides are TGCAGTGGGGGTCGAGGAGTCCTCCAGTACTTC. The rearrangement uses TRBV20-1 and TRBJ2-5; D is ambiguous. Per germline, CDR1 DFQATT and CDR2 SNEGSKA (reference sequence). This CDR3 spans 11 amino acids. The V and J ends lost 7 bases and 10 bases respectively, with 16 bases between them.

This chain joins TRBV29-1 and TRBJ2-3; D may match TRBD1 or TRBD2 (6 bases each). The germline gives CDR1 SQVTM, CDR2 ANQGSEA. The V end was cut by 3 bases, the J end by 2 bases, with 9 bases between. This CDR3 comprises 13 residues. CDR3 loop: CSVDGGHTDTQYF. As DNA, the CDR3 is TGCAGCGTTGATGGGGGGCACACAGATACGCAGTATTTT.

The chain carries TRBV5-1 and TRBJ1-2, with 7 positions matching TRBD1. There are 14 residues in the CDR3. V trimming: 1 base; J trimming: 4 bases; junction bases outside the gene matches: 4. CDR1 and CDR2 (germline): SGHRS, YFSETQ. CDR3 DNA sequence: TGCGCCAGCAGCTTGACAGGGGCTCCCTATGGCTACACCTTC. Translating it yields CASSLTGAPYGYTF.

This clone was counted only a few times. The chain employs TRBV20-1 and TRBJ1-1; D gene ambiguous. Germline V gene lookup returns CDR1 DFQATT and CDR2 SNEGSKA (reference sequence). V lost 7 bases, J lost 0 bases, and 6 bases lay in between. The CDR3 consists of 11 residues. The CDR3 bases are TGCAGTGTCCCGATGAACACTGAAGCTTTCTTT. Translating it yields CSVPMNTEAFF.

The chain uses TRBV29-1 and TRBJ1-2, with no clear D. V was pared by 7 bases and J by 6 bases, with 15 bases between. This CDR3 is 12 amino acids long. The germline CDR1 and CDR2 sequences are SQVTM and ANQGSEA. The CDR3 sequence is CSAGSTANGYTF. The DNA of the CDR3 is TGCAGCGCGGGAAGTACGGCGAATGGCTACACCTTC.

This clone was detected only a few times. The genes are TRBV5-4 and TRBJ2-1; D is ambiguous. V lost 0 bases to trimming and J lost 5 bases, with 15 bases between them. This CDR3 comprises 16 residues. Germline lookup yields CDR1 SGHNT and CDR2 YYREEE (reference sequence). The CDR3 region has the DNA TGTGCCAGCAGCTTGGGCCGCCGGACCGCAAACAATGAGCAGTTCTTC. Translation: CASSLGRRTANNEQFF. Supplemented by reference TRBV5-4 and TRBJ2-1, the full variable domain reads ETGVTQSPTHLIKTRGQQVTLRCSSQSGHNTVSWYQQALGQGPQFIFQYYREEENGRGNFPPRFSGLQFPNYSSELNVNALELDDSALYLCASSLGRRTANNEQFFGPGTRLTVL.

This clone has only a few counts. V usage is TRBV4-2 and J usage is TRBJ2-7; D is perhaps TRBD2 (5 bases). Germline CDR1 reads LGHNA; CDR2 reads YNFKEQ. Trimming took off 1 base at V and 2 bases at J, with 12 bases between the two ends. The CDR3 is 15 amino acids. The CDR3, as DNA: TGTGCCAGCAGCCAAGGACCCTCGGGGACCTACGAGCAGTACTTC. Translation: CASSQGPSGTYEQYF.

In this sample, this clone turned up a few times. The V gene is TRBV29-1, the J gene TRBJ1-1; TRBD1 might be the D (5 bases). The CDR3 has 13 residues. Germline V CDR1 and CDR2: SQVTM, ANQGSEA. Trimming took 6 bases from V and 3 from J, leaving 14 bases between them. The CDR3 protein is CSVNRNRDTEAFF. The CDR3 region has the DNA TGCAGCGTAAACAGGAATAGGGACACTGAAGCTTTCTTT.

J is TRBJ2-7 and V is TRBV11-1; 11 bases are a match to TRBD1. Losses at the gene ends were 5 bases for V and 5 bases for J; bases not matched to a gene: 8. This CDR3 has 15 residues. Germline CDR1 reads SGHAT; CDR2 reads FQDESV (reference sequence). The CDR3: CASSQRTGGVDEQYF. CDR3 DNA: TGTGCCAGCAGCCAGCGGACAGGGGGCGTCGACGAGCAGTACTTC.

This clone has a handful of counts. The genes are TRBV16 and TRBJ1-2; possible D gene TRBD1, 6 bases. Trimming stripped 3 bases from V and 7 bases from J, with 15 bases between. Germline V CDR1 and CDR2: KGHSY, FQNENV. The CDR3 extends over 14 amino acids. The CDR3 region has the DNA TGTGCCAGCAGCCATACAGGGATTCGCAGTGGCTACACCTTC. Amino acids: CASSHTGIRSGYTF.

The V call is TRBV7-3, the J call TRBJ2-5; perhaps TRBD1 as D (6 bases). This CDR3 is built from 15 residues. CDR1 is SGHTA and CDR2 is FQGTGA in the germline V gene. The V and J ends lost 2 bases and 4 bases respectively, with 14 bases between them. The CDR3 DNA follows: TGTGCCAGCAGCTTATCGGCAGGGGTTGGAGAGACCCAGTACTTC. Translating gives CASSLSAGVGETQYF.